These 24 T cell receptor beta chains came from one sample sequenced in a study of cytomegalovirus exposure and HLA in healthy donors. The PCR employed 60 Vbeta primers together with 13 Jbeta primers. This table comes from immunoSEQ multiplex PCR, and its TCRdb copy is limited to in-frame clones, with some not included. Of 150,000 to 200,000 clones listed, around 80% were seen once; the top ten hold around 0.99%. What was sequenced was PBMCs. The receptors were sampled from a woman aged 35 to 49 in good health and CMV-seronegative.

V gene TRBV9 combines with J gene TRBJ2-5; TRBD2 might be the D (5 bases). CDR1 and CDR2 from the germline V gene are SGDLS and YYNGEE. The CDR3 consists of 13 residues. V shed 2 bases and J shed 7 bases, with 12 bases lying between them. The CDR3 nucleotides are TGTGCCAGCAGCGTCTCCCCTGCGGGGACCCAGTACTTC. Its protein product is CASSVSPAGTQYF.

The chain links TRBV7-2 to TRBJ2-1; no clear D gene. V gave up 3 bases and J gave up 3 bases, with 6 bases separating them. CDR1 and CDR2 (germline): SGHTA, FQGNSA. CDR3 length equals 13 residues. The CDR3 protein is CASSFGVYNEQFF. The CDR3 nucleotides read TGTGCCAGCAGCTTCGGAGTCTACAATGAGCAGTTCTTC.

The chain is built from TRBV6-6 and TRBJ1-4, with 9 positions matching TRBD1. The CDR3 totals 14 residues. V shed 8 bases and J 8 bases; nucleotides not matched to a gene: 9. Per germline, CDR1 MNHNY and CDR2 SVGAGI (reference sequence). CDR3 sequence: CASGPYGQGEKLFF. In DNA, the CDR3 is TGTGCCAGCGGGCCTTATGGACAGGGGGAAAAACTGTTTTTT.

As for this clone: This sample includes further DNA sequences coding for the same CDR3. The J gene is TRBJ1-4, the V gene TRBV11-2; 11 positions agree with TRBD1. This CDR3 contains 16 residues. Germline CDR1 is SGHAT and CDR2 is FQNNGV. Trimming removed 5 bases from V and 8 bases from J; junction bases left unmatched: 10. The CDR3 protein is CASSPGQGGLGEKLFF. The CDR3 DNA reads TGTGCCAGCAGCCCGGGACAGGGGGGATTGGGAGAAAAACTGTTTTTT.

This chain joins TRBV5-4 and TRBJ2-3; TRBD2 matches 12 bases. V trimming: 5 bases; J trimming: 0 bases; junction bases outside the gene matches: 7. Germline V lookup: CDR1 SGHNT, CDR2 YYREEE (reference sequence). The CDR3 is 17 residues long. CDR3 in DNA: TGTGCCAGCAGGCCCGGGACTAGCGGGCTAAGCACAGATACGCAGTATTTT. This translates into CASRPGTSGLSTDTQYF.

This clone appeared a single time. The chain combines TRBV9 with TRBJ1-3; TRBD1 matches 9 bases. Trimming at V came to 0 bases and at J to 1 base, leaving 8 bases not matched to a gene. CDR3 length: 18 amino acids. Germline V gene sequence: CDR1 SGDLS, CDR2 YYNGEE. The CDR3 spells CASSVALGQGISGNTIYF. CDR3 DNA: TGTGCCAGCAGCGTAGCCCTGGGACAGGGAATTTCTGGAAACACCATATATTTT.

The V gene is TRBV7-2, the J gene TRBJ2-2, with D uncertain. The CDR3 covers 13 residues. V lost 2 bases and J 17 bases, leaving 18 bases between the germline ends. Germline-derived CDR1 and CDR2 are SGHTA and FQGNSA. The CDR3 spells CASSLRVAEPPFF. Written as DNA, the CDR3 is TGTGCCAGCAGCTTACGAGTAGCAGAGCCCCCATTTTTT.

This chain uses TRBV25-1 with TRBJ1-5; a possible D gene is TRBD1 (6 bases). CDR3 length equals 14 residues. Trimming stripped 6 bases from V and 10 bases from J, with 19 bases between. Germline loops: CDR1 MGHDK, CDR2 SYGVNS. This CDR3 is CASSPGGSISPQHF. The DNA of the CDR3 is TGTGCCAGCAGCCCGGGGGGCTCTATCAGCCCCCAGCATTTT.

V and J are TRBV18 and TRBJ2-2; a weak D match, TRBD2 (6 bases). In germline, CDR1 is KGHSH, CDR2 LQKENI. V dropped 3 bases and J dropped 5 bases, with 19 bases sitting between them. This CDR3 spans 17 amino acids. CDR3 sequence (DNA): TGTGCCAGCTCACCCGCGGGAAGCGGCCTCGGGACCGGGGAGCTGTTTTTT. It translates to CASSPAGSGLGTGELFF.

DNA of the CDR3: TGTGCCAGCAGCGTAAGGGAGAAAGACAATGAGCAGTTCTTC. This translates into CASSVREKDNEQFF. The gene calls are TRBV5-8 and TRBJ2-1; the D gene is possibly TRBD2 (5 bases). The CDR3 has 14 amino acids. V was cut by 4 bases and J by 5 bases, with 13 bases left in between. Per germline, CDR1 SGHTS and CDR2 YDEGEE.

A few counts support this clone. The V gene is TRBV6-1, the J gene TRBJ2-7; 8 bases are shared with TRBD2. In germline, CDR1 is MNHNS, CDR2 SASEGT. The CDR3 extends over 16 amino acids. V lost 6 bases and J lost 0; bases outside the gene matches: 10. CDR3 in amino acids: CASRESSGRYSYEQYF. In DNA, the CDR3 is TGTGCCAGCAGAGAATCTAGCGGGCGATACTCCTACGAGCAGTACTTC.

The chain employs TRBV11-3 and TRBJ2-1, with 9 bases identical to TRBD2. V was clipped by 0 bases and J by 4 bases; unmatched bases: 4. This CDR3 region has 16 residues. The germline CDR1 and CDR2 sequences are SGHNT and YENEEA. CDR3 in amino acids: CASSLDGGRVYNEQFF. DNA of the CDR3: TGTGCCAGCAGCTTAGACGGCGGGAGGGTGTACAATGAGCAGTTCTTC.

The rearrangement joins TRBV5-1 to TRBJ2-3; TRBD2 might be the D (5 bases). V was cut by 0 bases and J by 3 bases, with 14 bases left in between. Looked up from germline, CDR1 is SGHRS and CDR2 is YFSETQ. This CDR3 has 16 residues. The CDR3 DNA reads as TGCGCCAGCAGCTTGGCCGGCCCCCCGGGGACAGATACGCAGTATTTT. Translated, it gives CASSLAGPPGTDTQYF.

The chain links TRBV4-3 to TRBJ2-7, with a weak D call TRBD2 (6 bases). Germline assignment: CDR1 LGHNA and CDR2 YSLEER. CDR3 length equals 15 residues. Between the trimmed V and J ends, which lost 0 bases and 7 bases, there was a span of 16 bases. As DNA, the CDR3 is TGCGCCAGCAGCCAAGATATCGCGGGAAGGACAGAGCAGTACTTC. It encodes CASSQDIAGRTEQYF.

The gene calls are TRBV11-3 and TRBJ2-3, with 11 bases identical to TRBD1. The CDR3 is made up of 15 amino acids. V was pared by 6 bases and J by 6 bases, with 8 bases of the junction left unmatched. The germline gives CDR1 SGHNT, CDR2 YENEEA. This CDR3 reads CASSPIGQGADTQYF. The DNA for the CDR3 is TGTGCCAGCAGTCCTATAGGACAGGGGGCGGATACGCAGTATTTT.

This chain connects TRBV19 to TRBJ2-3; TRBD2 matches 15 bases. This CDR3 is 19 amino acids long. Germline V CDR1 and CDR2: LNHDA, SQIVND (reference sequence). After removal of 4 bases from V and 4 bases from J, the junction contained 12 bases not matched to a gene. CDR3 in DNA: TGTGCCAGTAGTAGCCCTTCCGGGACTAGCGGGAGGATATCAGATACGCAGTATTTT. Amino acids: CASSSPSGTSGRISDTQYF.

The CDR3 DNA sequence: TGTGCCAGCAGTTCCGGGACAGCGAACACTGAAGCTTTCTTT. Its translation is CASSSGTANTEAFF. The gene calls are TRBV7-6 and TRBJ1-1; 7 bases are a match to TRBD1. CDR3 size: 14 residues. With 6 bases clipped from V and 1 base from J, the junction kept 5 bases outside the gene matches. CDR1 and CDR2 from the germline V gene are SGHVS and FNYEAQ.

The V gene is TRBV30, the J gene TRBJ2-5, with 11 bases fitting TRBD1. The tail of the sequence fits TRBJ2-7 better, so the J call may be wrong. CDR3 length equals 14 residues. The germline CDR1 and CDR2 sequences are GTSNPN and SVGIG (reference sequence). For the CDR3, the DNA is TGTGCCTGGGGACAGGGGGCCGCCTTCTACGAGCAGTACTTC. Its translation: CAWGQGAAFYEQYF.

The chain carries TRBV27 and TRBJ2-1, with 12 bases fitting TRBD2. This CDR3 is built from 17 residues. J gave up 1 base and V 6 bases, and 7 bases lay outside the gene matches. Germline V CDR1 and CDR2: MNHEY, SMNVEV (reference sequence). DNA of the CDR3: TGTGCCAGCAGGACTAGCGGGAGTAGAAAGTCCTACAATGAGCAGTTCTTC. Translated: CASRTSGSRKSYNEQFF.

This clone was seen once. The chain carries TRBV6-1 and TRBJ1-6, with a weak D call TRBD1 (5 bases). CDR1 and CDR2 from the germline V gene are MNHNS and SASEGT. The CDR3 spans 16 residues. V shed 4 bases and J shed 9 bases, with 19 bases lying between them. CDR3 protein: CASSAGDGTLGSPLHF. In DNA form, the CDR3 reads TGTGCCAGCAGTGCGGGGGACGGGACTTTAGGTTCACCCCTCCACTTT.

V gene TRBV5-4 combines with J gene TRBJ2-7; 7 bases are shared with TRBD2. Germline lookup yields CDR1 SGHNT and CDR2 YYREEE (reference sequence). Germline trimming cut 0 bases from V and 5 bases from J; bases unmatched to any gene: 8. CDR3 length: 15 amino acids. The CDR3 sequence is CASSLVAGVIHEQYF. DNA of the CDR3: TGTGCCAGCAGCTTGGTGGCGGGAGTGATCCACGAGCAGTACTTC. Supplemented by reference TRBV5-4 and TRBJ2-7, the full variable domain reads ETGVTQSPTHLIKTRGQQVTLRCSSQSGHNTVSWYQQALGQGPQFIFQYYREEENGRGNFPPRFSGLQFPNYSSELNVNALELDDSALYLCASSLVAGVIHEQYFGPGTRLTVT.

J is TRBJ2-5 and V is TRBV27; D perhaps matches TRBD2 (6 bases). The tail of the sequence fits TRBJ2-7 better, so the J call may be wrong. This CDR3 is built from 14 residues. The V gene's germline CDR1 is MNHEY and CDR2 SMNVEV (reference sequence). The CDR3 here is CASSSYRGGTEQYF. The CDR3 nucleotides are TGTGCCAGCAGTTCATATCGGGGAGGAACCGAGCAGTACTTC.

The chain recombines TRBV30 with TRBJ2-3; TRBD1 aligns across 7 bases. Germline V CDR1 and CDR2: GTSNPN, SVGIG (reference sequence). V lost 6 bases to trimming and J lost 5 bases; unmatched junction nucleotides: 8. The CDR3 has 13 residues. This CDR3 reads CACNQQGRDTQYF. CDR3 DNA: TGTGCCTGCAACCAACAGGGGAGAGATACGCAGTATTTT. Supplemented by reference TRBV30 and TRBJ2-3, the full variable domain reads SQTIHQWPATLVQPVGSPLSLECTVEGTSNPNLYWYRQAAGRGLQLLFYSVGIGQISSEVPQNLSASRPQDRQFILSSKKLLLSDSGFYLCACNQQGRDTQYFGPGTRLTVL.

This clone occurred a few times. The V call is TRBV11-3, the J call TRBJ2-1, with D perhaps matching TRBD1 (5 bases). Trimming cost V 2 bases and J 10 bases, with 12 bases left between them. The CDR3 has 13 amino acids. The germline V gene encodes CDR1 SGHNT and CDR2 YENEEA. The CDR3: CASSLQGDGEQFF. Here the CDR3 DNA reads TGTGCCAGCAGCTTACAAGGGGATGGCGAGCAGTTCTTC.